The 21 T cell receptor beta chains given below trace back to one sample, sequenced in a study of shared clonotypes between healthy human individuals. Profiling relied on immunoSEQ multiplex PCR, and the TCRdb table lists in-frame clones only, not all of them. This sample yields 2 million to 2.5 million clones, of which approximately 96% are seen a single time; 0.1% to 0.15% belongs to the top ten. Sequenced: naive CD4+ T cells sorted from blood. Subset given: CD45RA+ positively selected. These receptors were obtained from a man between 18 and 35 years old in good health.

This clone was seen just once. The chain couples TRBV2 to TRBJ2-1; D may be TRBD2 (6 bases). The CDR3 has 15 residues. Germline V lookup: CDR1 SNHLY, CDR2 FYNNEI. V was cut by 6 bases and J by 6 bases, with 18 bases left in between. CDR3 bases: TGTGCCAGCAGCCTAGACCCCGGCGGGGCCAATGAGCAGTTCTTC. Translation gives CASSLDPGGANEQFF.

The V call is TRBV10-1, the J call TRBJ2-3; 7 nucleotides line up with TRBD1. J lost 5 bases, V lost 2 bases, and 7 bases had no gene match. This CDR3 is built from 15 residues. Germline V gene lookup returns CDR1 WNHNN and CDR2 SYGVQD (reference sequence). This chain's CDR3 is CASSEGETGKDTQYF. CDR3 DNA sequence: TGCGCCAGCAGTGAGGGGGAGACAGGGAAAGATACGCAGTATTTT.

The rearrangement uses TRBV7-9 and TRBJ1-1, with TRBD1 matching 11 bases. The CDR3 is 15 residues long. V was clipped by 5 bases and J by 4 bases; unmatched bases: 6. Germline V gene data show CDR1 as SEHNR and CDR2 as FQNEAQ (reference sequence). CDR3 in amino acids: CASSPGTGGGTEAFF. In DNA, the CDR3 is TGTGCCAGCAGCCCCGGGACAGGGGGTGGCACTGAAGCTTTCTTT.

For this clone: At the DNA level, this CDR3 is encoded by other sequences in the same sample as well. The V and J genes are TRBV30 and TRBJ2-7; D is unclear. Germline-derived CDR1 and CDR2 are GTSNPN and SVGIG (reference sequence). The CDR3 is made up of 12 amino acids. Trimming took off 1 base at V and 2 bases at J, with 6 bases between the two ends. The CDR3 reads CAWSAQPYEQYF. In DNA form, the CDR3 reads TGTGCCTGGAGTGCCCAACCCTACGAGCAGTACTTC.

The rearrangement joins TRBV5-1 to TRBJ1-2; D perhaps matches TRBD1 (6 bases). CDR1 is SGHRS, CDR2 YFSETQ, per germline. The CDR3 runs to 15 residues. Trimming stripped 0 bases from V and 4 bases from J, with 13 bases between. CDR3 in DNA: TGCGCCAGCAGCTTGGAGCAGGGGTGGGCCTATGGCTACACCTTC. It encodes CASSLEQGWAYGYTF.

The rearrangement uses TRBV28 and TRBJ1-1; TRBD1 aligns across 7 bases. CDR1 and CDR2 (germline): MDHEN, SYDVKM. This CDR3 region has 13 residues. V lost 5 bases to trimming and J lost 6 bases; unmatched junction nucleotides: 6. DNA for the CDR3: TGTGCCAGCAGTACTACAGGGGCCTCTGAAGCTTTCTTT. Amino acids: CASSTTGASEAFF.

This chain uses TRBV10-1 with TRBJ2-7; maybe TRBD1 (6 bases). Germline V gives CDR1 WNHNN, CDR2 SYGVQD (reference sequence). Trimming shortened V by 6 bases and J by 2 bases, and 17 bases separated the two germline ends. This CDR3 contains 15 residues. CDR3 region: CASSRNRDGPYEQYF. The CDR3 DNA is TGCGCCAGCAGCCGAAACAGGGACGGACCCTACGAGCAGTACTTC.

This chain links TRBV4-2 with TRBJ2-7, with TRBD2 matching over 9 bases. Per the germline V gene, CDR1 is LGHNA and CDR2 is YNFKEQ. Losses at the gene ends were 0 bases for V and 2 bases for J; bases not matched to a gene: 11. This CDR3 has 18 residues. CDR3 bases: TGTGCCAGCAGCCAAGATCAGGGGCTTAGCGGGAGTACCTACGAGCAGTACTTC. This codes for CASSQDQGLSGSTYEQYF.

The chain combines TRBV2 with TRBJ2-2; D gene uncertain. The V end lost 4 bases, the J end lost 0 bases, and 9 bases lay between the germline ends. The CDR3 sequence is 15 residues long. The germline V gene encodes CDR1 SNHLY and CDR2 FYNNEI. CDR3 in amino acids: CASSVGSPNTGELFF. The DNA of the CDR3 is TGTGCCAGCAGTGTGGGCTCTCCGAACACCGGGGAGCTGTTTTTT.

V usage is TRBV20-1 and J usage is TRBJ2-1; D is unresolved. The CDR3 length is 10 residues. Germline CDR1 DFQATT, CDR2 SNEGSKA (reference sequence). CDR3 region: CSPLENEQFF. The CDR3 DNA sequence: TGCAGCCCCCTAGAAAATGAGCAGTTCTTC.

V gene TRBV5-3 combines with J gene TRBJ1-1, with 7 positions matching TRBD1. TRBV5-3 is assigned to the ORF class and has an uncertain function. V dropped 5 bases and J dropped 1; count of bases not matched to a gene: 8. The CDR3 sequence is 15 residues long. CDR3 bases: TGTGCCAGAAGAAAAACGAGACAGGGGAACACTGAAGCTTTCTTT. It encodes CARRKTRQGNTEAFF.

This chain joins TRBV7-8 and TRBJ1-1; D not resolved. Germline V gives CDR1 SGHVS, CDR2 FQNEAQ. The ends were cut back, 1 base at V and 5 bases at J, with 8 bases in the middle. This CDR3 spans 13 amino acids. The CDR3 region is CASSLERRTEAFF. The CDR3 DNA reads TGTGCCAGCAGCTTAGAACGTAGGACTGAAGCTTTCTTT.

Turning to this clone: The same CDR3 can be traced to other DNA sequences in this sample. The chain has TRBV5-1 and TRBJ2-1; D not resolved. From germline, CDR1 is SGHRS and CDR2 YFSETQ. The CDR3 covers 15 residues. V was shortened by 0 bases and J by 0 bases, with 7 bases between the two germline ends. The chain's CDR3 is CASSLAVSSYNEQFF. The CDR3 region has the DNA TGCGCCAGCAGCTTGGCCGTTAGCTCCTACAATGAGCAGTTCTTC. The full variable domain, rest sourced from reference TRBV5-1 and TRBJ2-1, is KAGVTQTPRYLIKTRGQQVTLSCSPISGHRSVSWYQQTPGQGLQFLFEYFSETQRNKGNFPGRFSGRQFSNSRSEMNVSTLELGDSALYLCASSLAVSSYNEQFFGPGTRLTVL.

V gene TRBV2 combines with J gene TRBJ1-1; D gene unclear. The V and J ends lost 4 bases and 1 base respectively, with 13 bases between them. Germline assignment: CDR1 SNHLY and CDR2 FYNNEI. The CDR3 covers 15 residues. The CDR3 protein is CASSGRPGGNTEAFF. The CDR3 coding sequence is TGTGCCAGCAGTGGACGGCCGGGCGGGAACACTGAAGCTTTCTTT.

This clone has just a few counts. The J gene is TRBJ1-2, the V gene TRBV27; 8 nucleotides align to TRBD1. The germline V gene has CDR1 MNHEY and CDR2 SMNVEV (reference sequence). V gave up 3 bases and J gave up 5 bases; unmatched junction bases: 8. The CDR3 is made up of 15 amino acids. CDR3 sequence: CASSLSAGGVYGYTF. For the CDR3, the DNA is TGTGCCAGCAGTTTGTCGGCAGGGGGCGTGTATGGCTACACCTTC.

The chain carries TRBV28 and TRBJ2-4; TRBD1 is a possible D gene (6 bases). Germline lookup yields CDR1 MDHEN and CDR2 SYDVKM. CDR3 length: 13 residues. Trimming shortened V by 7 bases and J by 8 bases, and 15 bases separated the two germline ends. The CDR3 is CASTTGQFDIQYF. In DNA, the CDR3 is TGTGCCAGCACAACAGGACAGTTTGACATTCAGTACTTC.

Note on this clone: Other DNA sequences in this sample translate to the same CDR3. This chain uses TRBV28 with TRBJ1-5; D remains ambiguous. The CDR3 totals 12 residues. CDR1 is MDHEN, CDR2 SYDVKM, per germline. V was cut by 3 bases and J by 2 bases, with 2 bases left in between. CDR3 nucleotide sequence: TGTGCCAGCAGTTTCGGCAATCAGCCCCAGCATTTT. Protein: CASSFGNQPQHF.

The V gene is TRBV18, the J gene TRBJ2-7, with D unresolved. This CDR3 is built from 11 residues. V dropped 6 bases and J dropped 5 bases, with 8 bases sitting between them. Germline assignment: CDR1 KGHSH and CDR2 LQKENI. CDR3: CASSNLNEQYF. The CDR3 DNA sequence: TGTGCCAGCTCTAATCTGAACGAGCAGTACTTC.

Concerning this clone: Different DNA sequences within this sample yield the same CDR3. The chain carries TRBV19 and TRBJ1-5, with no clear D. V lost 1 base to trimming and J lost 0 bases, with 7 bases between them. Germline values: CDR1 LNHDA, CDR2 SQIVND (reference sequence). This CDR3 contains 15 residues. For the CDR3, the DNA is TGTGCCAGTAGTATAGGGACCTATAGCAATCAGCCCCAGCATTTT. Encoded protein: CASSIGTYSNQPQHF.

The chain uses TRBV19 and TRBJ1-2; maybe TRBD1 (5 bases). Germline values: CDR1 LNHDA, CDR2 SQIVND (reference sequence). V was cut by 5 bases and J by 4 bases, with 17 bases left in between. The CDR3 has 15 amino acids. The CDR3 DNA follows: TGTGCCAGTAGTGCCGGGGGGTTGGGACTCTATGGCTACACCTTC. It codes for CASSAGGLGLYGYTF.

This clone has just one count. The gene calls are TRBV5-6 and TRBJ2-5; the match to TRBD1 covers 7 bases. Germline V gene lookup returns CDR1 SGHDT and CDR2 YYEEEE. Trimming cost V 4 bases and J 4 bases; bases outside gene matches: 10. This CDR3 contains 15 residues. Here the CDR3 DNA reads TGTGCCAGCAGCAAGACAGGGCTTATTACAGAGACCCAGTACTTC. It yields the protein CASSKTGLITETQYF. The entire variable domain, with the rest obtained from reference TRBV5-6 and TRBJ2-5, is as follows: DAGVTQSPTHLIKTRGQQVTLRCSPKSGHDTVSWYQQALGQGPQFIFQYYEEEERQRGNFPDRFSGHQFPNYSSELNVNALLLGDSALYLCASSKTGLITETQYFGPGTRLLVL.